Each of the 4 T cell receptor beta chains below was sequenced from the same sample in a study of persistence of HIV-infected CD4 T cells. Cells were stimulated with overlapping HIV-1 Gag 15-mer peptides. Sorted nonresponding memory CD4+ T cells were CD40L-negative, CD69-negative, CD45RO-high. This was the immunoSEQ version 4 assay in survey mode. TCRdb's copy holds only in-frame clones and misses some; the assay was immunoSEQ multiplex PCR. The sample holds about 33,000 clones; more than 75% are singletons and the top ten take roughly 0.97%. These receptors are not linked to any known antigen. Specimen: cultured CD4+ T cells from PBMCs, collected from a patient who received antiretroviral therapy. These receptors came from an adult with HIV. The donor label of this sample is uncertain.

The chain recombines TRBV7-9 with TRBJ1-2, with D possibly matching TRBD1 (5 bases). Trimming stripped 5 bases from V and 2 bases from J, with 9 bases between. Germline V gives CDR1 SEHNR, CDR2 FQNEAQ (reference sequence). The CDR3 is made up of 13 amino acids. CDR3 DNA sequence: TGTGCCAGCAGCCAGCAGGGAAACTATGGCTACACCTTC. Translation: CASSQQGNYGYTF.

This chain connects TRBV5-1 to TRBJ1-4, with D possibly being TRBD1 (5 bases). This CDR3 has 15 amino acids. Germline-derived CDR1 and CDR2 are SGHRS and YFSETQ. Trimming took 6 bases from V and 5 from J, leaving 17 bases between them. The CDR3 region is CASTTTGTLNEKLFF. In nucleotides, the CDR3 is TGCGCCAGCACAACCACTGGGACTCTAAATGAAAAACTGTTTTTT.

The chain employs TRBV2 and TRBJ2-3, with 7 bases that match TRBD2. Per the germline V gene, CDR1 is SNHLY and CDR2 is FYNNEI. Trimming took 4 bases from V and 6 from J; bases not matched to a gene: 4. The CDR3 has 13 amino acids. Here the CDR3 DNA reads TGTGCCAGCAGTGTATCCGGGGGGGATACGCAGTATTTT. Translation gives CASSVSGGDTQYF.

The CDR3 DNA reads TGTGCCAGCAGCTTAGGCGTGCGGACTAGCGGGGGAGGGGATACGCAGTATTTT. Residues: CASSLGVRTSGGGDTQYF. The chain is built from TRBV11-2 and TRBJ2-3; TRBD2 aligns across 13 bases. Germline V gene data show CDR1 as SGHAT and CDR2 as FQNNGV. V dropped 1 base and J dropped 6; count of bases not matched to a gene: 10. There are 18 residues in the CDR3. Based on the CDR3 plus reference TRBV11-2 and TRBJ2-3, the full variable domain is EAGVAQSPRYKIIEKRQSVAFWCNPISGHATLYWYQQILGQGPKLLIQFQNNGVVDDSQLPKDRFSAERLKGVDSTLKIQPAKLEDSAVYLCASSLGVRTSGGGDTQYFGPGTRLTVL.